The next 13 T cell receptor beta chains were all read from a single sample in a study of cytomegalovirus exposure and HLA in healthy donors. 13 Jbeta primers and 60 Vbeta primers were used for the PCR. Profiling relied on immunoSEQ multiplex PCR, and the TCRdb table lists in-frame clones only, not all of them. The sample includes under 200,000 clones, over 70% seen only once; the top ten take 7.4%. Specimen: PBMCs. The receptors derive from a male donor in good health and CMV-seropositive.

This clone was recorded once. One end of the junction is discordant with germline, which a read error may explain. The CDR3 region is CASSLGISATNEKLLF. In DNA form, the CDR3 reads TGCGCCAGCAGCTTGGGCATCTCTGCAACTAATGAAAAACTGCTTTTT. This chain links TRBV5-1 with TRBJ1-4; D remains ambiguous. Germline V gene data show CDR1 as SGHRS and CDR2 as YFSETQ. The CDR3 sequence is 16 residues long.

As to this clone: At one of its ends the junction is not consistent with the germline gene, which may arise from a read error. The sample holds other DNA sequences that translate to the same CDR3. The chain has TRBV9 and TRBJ2-5; TRBD1 or TRBD2 may be the D gene (6 bases each). Per the germline V gene, CDR1 is SGDLS and CDR2 is YYNGEE. The CDR3 consists of 14 residues. CDR3 sequence: CASSGIQGTETQYF. For the CDR3, the DNA is TGTGCCAGTAGCGGCATACAGGGAACGGAGACCCAGTACTTC. Combining the CDR3 with reference TRBV9 and TRBJ2-5 gives the whole variable domain DSGVTQTPKHLITATGQRVTLRCSPRSGDLSVYWYQQSLDQGLQFLIQYYNGEERAKGNILERFSAQQFPDLHSELNLSSLELGDSALYFCASSGIQGTETQYFGPGTRLLVL.

CDR3 sequence: CASSSLPGLGGYEQYF. The CDR3 coding sequence is TGCGCCAGCAGCTCCCTACCGGGACTAGGGGGCTACGAGCAGTACTTC. The chain is built from TRBV5-1 and TRBJ2-7, with 8 bases aligning to TRBD2. CDR3 length equals 16 residues. V lost 3 bases to trimming and J lost 3 bases; unmatched junction nucleotides: 11. The V gene's germline CDR1 is SGHRS and CDR2 YFSETQ.

Written as DNA, the CDR3 is TGTGCCATCAGTGAGTCGGACGGGGACACTGAAGCTTTCTTT. The encoded protein is CAISESDGDTEAFF. The V and J genes are TRBV10-3 and TRBJ1-1; D not resolved. This CDR3 has 14 amino acids. V lost 0 bases and J 3 bases, leaving 8 bases between the germline ends. Germline loops: CDR1 ENHRY, CDR2 SYGVKD.

The rearrangement uses TRBV5-4 and TRBJ2-7, with TRBD2 matching over 12 bases. With 5 bases clipped from V and 7 bases from J, the junction kept 4 bases outside the gene matches. Germline V gives CDR1 SGHNT, CDR2 YYREEE (reference sequence). The CDR3 consists of 13 residues. Here the CDR3 reads CASSYGLAGEQYF. For the CDR3, the DNA is TGTGCCAGCAGTTATGGACTAGCGGGGGAGCAGTACTTC.

This clone has just a few counts. The chain employs TRBV20-1 and TRBJ2-5; D may be TRBD2 (6 bases). Deletions cut 7 bases from V and 5 bases from J, with 8 bases between. CDR1 DFQATT and CDR2 SNEGSKA come from the germline V gene (reference sequence). CDR3 size: 10 residues. In DNA, the CDR3 is TGCAGTGGTGGGAGGGAGACCCAGTACTTC. Its translation is CSGGRETQYF.

The chain carries TRBV19 and TRBJ2-4; possible D gene TRBD2, 5 bases. The V gene's germline CDR1 is LNHDA and CDR2 SQIVND (reference sequence). The V and J ends lost 6 bases and 8 bases respectively, with 11 bases between them. The CDR3 sequence is 12 residues long. CDR3 DNA sequence: TGTGCCAGTAGCCCTAGCCGGGACATTCAGTACTTC. Its translation: CASSPSRDIQYF.

V is TRBV29-1 and J is TRBJ1-1; D possibly corresponds to TRBD1 (6 bases). V was shortened by 1 base and J by 1 base, with 10 bases between the two germline ends. Germline assignment: CDR1 SQVTM and CDR2 ANQGSEA. The CDR3 is 14 amino acids. CDR3: CSVEARGGNTEAFF. The CDR3 bases are TGCAGCGTTGAAGCGAGGGGGGGGAACACTGAAGCTTTCTTT. Together with reference TRBV29-1 and TRBJ1-1, the CDR3 gives the full variable domain: SAVISQKPSRDICQRGTSLTIQCQVDSQVTMMFWYRQQPGQSLTLIATANQGSEATYESGFVIDKFPISRPNLTFSTLTVSNMSPEDSSIYLCSVEARGGNTEAFFGQGTRLTVV.

The V and J genes are TRBV2 and TRBJ1-1; TRBD1 might be the D (5 bases). The CDR3 contains 12 residues. Germline V gene sequence: CDR1 SNHLY, CDR2 FYNNEI. With 4 bases removed from V and 3 bases from J, the gap between germline ends came to 6 bases. The DNA for the CDR3 is TGTGCCAGCAGTGGACAGTACACTGAAGCTTTCTTT. Translated: CASSGQYTEAFF. Based on the CDR3 plus reference TRBV2 and TRBJ1-1, the full variable domain is EPEVTQTPSHQVTQMGQEVILRCVPISNHLYFYWYRQILGQKVEFLVSFYNNEISEKSEIFDDQFSVERPDGSNFTLKIRSTKLEDSAMYFCASSGQYTEAFFGQGTRLTVV.

The chain links TRBV5-5 to TRBJ2-5, with a possible D match to TRBD1 (5 bases). Germline assignment: CDR1 SGHKS and CDR2 YYEKEE (reference sequence). Trimming took off 2 bases at V and 4 bases at J, with 9 bases between the two ends. This CDR3 comprises 13 residues. Written as DNA, the CDR3 is TGTGCCAGCAGCTTTGGCAGGGCAGAGACCCAGTACTTC. Residues: CASSFGRAETQYF.

V and J are TRBV5-1 and TRBJ2-3; 9 nucleotides line up with TRBD1. Losses at the gene ends were 4 bases for V and 2 bases for J; bases not matched to a gene: 2. The CDR3 length is 14 residues. The germline V gene has CDR1 SGHRS and CDR2 YFSETQ. Here the CDR3 reads CASSGTGYTDTQYF. The CDR3 DNA sequence: TGCGCCAGCAGCGGGACAGGGTACACAGATACGCAGTATTTT.

This clone is a singleton in its sample. J is TRBJ2-3 and V is TRBV5-8, with a weak D call TRBD1 (5 bases). There are 12 residues in the CDR3. Germline assignment: CDR1 SGHTS and CDR2 YDEGEE. V lost 2 bases and J 7 bases, leaving 8 bases between the germline ends. The CDR3 region has the DNA TGTGCCAGCAGCTTCTCAGGGAATACGCAGTATTTT. Translated, it gives CASSFSGNTQYF. Combining the CDR3 with reference TRBV5-8 and TRBJ2-3 gives the whole variable domain EAGVTQSPTHLIKTRGQQATLRCSPISGHTSVYWYQQALGLGLQFLLWYDEGEERNRGNFPPRFSGRQFPNYSSELNVNALELEDSALYLCASSFSGNTQYFGPGTRLTVL.

Here the CDR3 DNA reads TGTGCCAGCTCAGCTAGAGATAGCAATCAGCCCCAGCATTTT. It yields the protein CASSARDSNQPQHF. The chain employs TRBV25-1 and TRBJ1-5; D is uncertain. V lost 8 bases and J lost 0, with 11 bases in between. The CDR3 spans 14 residues. Germline loops: CDR1 MGHDK, CDR2 SYGVNS.